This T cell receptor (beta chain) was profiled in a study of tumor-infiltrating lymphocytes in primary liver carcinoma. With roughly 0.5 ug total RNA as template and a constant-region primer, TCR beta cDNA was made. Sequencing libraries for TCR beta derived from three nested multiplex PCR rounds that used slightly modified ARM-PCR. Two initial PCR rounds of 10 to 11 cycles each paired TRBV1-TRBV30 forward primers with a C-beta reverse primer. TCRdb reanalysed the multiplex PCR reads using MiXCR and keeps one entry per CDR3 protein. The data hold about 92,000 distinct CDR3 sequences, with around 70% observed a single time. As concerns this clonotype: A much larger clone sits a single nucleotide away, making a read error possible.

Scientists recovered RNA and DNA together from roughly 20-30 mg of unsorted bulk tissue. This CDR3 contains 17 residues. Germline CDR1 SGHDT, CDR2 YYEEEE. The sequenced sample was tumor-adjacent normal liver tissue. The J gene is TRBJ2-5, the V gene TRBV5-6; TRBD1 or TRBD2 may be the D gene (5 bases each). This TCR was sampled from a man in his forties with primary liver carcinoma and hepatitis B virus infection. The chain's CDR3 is CASSRAEGLGIQETQHF. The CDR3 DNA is TGTGCCAGCAGCCGAGCCGAGGGGTTGGGGATCCAAGAGACCCAGCACTTC. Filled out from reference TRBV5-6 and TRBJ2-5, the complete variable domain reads DAGVTQSPTHLIKTRGQQVTLRCSPKSGHDTVSWYQQALGQGPQFIFQYYEEEERQRGNFPDRFSGHQFPNYSSELNVNALLLGDSALYLCASSRAEGLGIQETQHFGPGTRLLVL.